These 21 T cell receptor beta chains were sequenced from one sample in a study of OX40 agonist ivuxolimab in advanced cancers. Libraries were prepared by immunoSEQ multiplex PCR; TCRdb keeps only in-frame clonotypes and omits some of them. The table shows 53,000 or so clones, with approximately 79% occurring only once. Sequences were derived from CD4+ or CD8+ T cells sorted from blood, sampled in a trial of the OX40 agonist ivuxolimab. The receptors come from an adult with an advanced solid tumor such as melanoma, head and neck, liver or kidney cancer.

The chain recombines TRBV7-3 with TRBJ1-3, with D unresolved. The V gene lost 6 bases and the J gene lost 0 bases, with 15 bases spanning the gap. The CDR3 contains 16 residues. CDR1 and CDR2 from the germline V gene are SGHTA and FQGTGA. The CDR3 DNA reads as TGTGCCAGCAGTTTGTCAGGAGGGAGCTCTGGAAACACCATATATTTT. Amino acid sequence: CASSLSGGSSGNTIYF.

This chain connects TRBV7-2 to TRBJ2-3; 9 bases align to TRBD2. Germline V gives CDR1 SGHTA, CDR2 FQGNSA. The length of the CDR3 is 13 residues. For the CDR3, the DNA is TGTGCGTCCGGCGGGAGGGCCGCAGATACGCAGTATTTT. This encodes CASGGRAADTQYF.

The chain is built from TRBV10-1 and TRBJ1-1; tentatively, D is TRBD1 (6 bases). Between the trimmed V and J ends, which lost 1 base and 8 bases, there was a span of 14 bases. The germline gives CDR1 WNHNN, CDR2 SYGVQD (reference sequence). The CDR3 runs 14 residues. The CDR3 nucleotides read TGCGCCAGCAGTGAGTACCTAAACCAGGGGGAAGCTTTCTTT. Its protein product is CASSEYLNQGEAFF.

This clone was counted between two and nine times. This chain joins TRBV6-5 and TRBJ2-4; D is perhaps TRBD1 (5 bases). V was cut by 7 bases and J by 8 bases, with 15 bases left in between. Germline-derived CDR1 and CDR2 are MNHEY and SVGAGI. The CDR3 is 13 residues long. CDR3: CASTPAGIDIQYF. Written as DNA, the CDR3 is TGTGCCAGCACCCCAGCAGGGATCGACATTCAGTACTTC.

In its sample, this clone was seen a few times. The chain has TRBV4-1 and TRBJ1-3; no clear D gene. The CDR3 loop spans 17 amino acids. Germline V gives CDR1 MGHRA, CDR2 YSYEKL. Trimming shortened V by 1 base and J by 2 bases, and 15 bases separated the two germline ends. The CDR3 DNA reads as TGCGCCAGCAGCCAAGTCCGCATCGATATCGCTGGAAACACCATATATTTT. Amino acid sequence: CASSQVRIDIAGNTIYF.

J is TRBJ1-4 and V is TRBV29-1; 8 bases map to TRBD1. The germline V gene encodes CDR1 SQVTM and CDR2 ANQGSEA. This CDR3 has 11 amino acids. Trimming removed 6 bases from V and 14 bases from J; junction bases left unmatched: 8. DNA for the CDR3: TGCAGCGTGCAATTCCGGGACAGGCTGTTTTTT. As protein: CSVQFRDRLFF.

This chain connects TRBV11-2 to TRBJ1-2, with TRBD1 as a possible D gene (5 bases). V lost 4 bases, J lost 2 bases, and 14 bases lay in between. This CDR3 contains 15 residues. CDR1 is SGHAT and CDR2 is FQNNGV in the germline V gene. The CDR3 nucleotides read TGTGCCAGCAGCTCCCTTCAGGGACGGAACTATGGCTACACCTTC. As protein: CASSSLQGRNYGYTF. The variable domain in full, completed from reference TRBV11-2 and TRBJ1-2, reads EAGVAQSPRYKIIEKRQSVAFWCNPISGHATLYWYQQILGQGPKLLIQFQNNGVVDDSQLPKDRFSAERLKGVDSTLKIQPAKLEDSAVYLCASSSLQGRNYGYTFGSGTRLTVV.

The CDR3 DNA is TGCAGTGCCGGGGGGGGATTCGGCTACACCTTC. Translating it yields CSAGGGFGYTF. This chain connects TRBV20-1 to TRBJ1-2, with D maybe TRBD1 (5 bases). Germline-derived CDR1 and CDR2 are DFQATT and SNEGSKA (reference sequence). This CDR3 has 11 residues. V lost 6 bases, J lost 8 bases, and 13 bases lay in between.

The chain is built from TRBV7-9 and TRBJ1-3; perhaps TRBD1 as D (5 bases). The CDR3 sequence is 12 residues long. Germline loops: CDR1 SEHNR, CDR2 FQNEAQ (reference sequence). V dropped 2 bases and J dropped 8 bases, with 7 bases sitting between them. This chain's CDR3 is CASSLTGDTIYF. The CDR3 coding sequence is TGTGCCAGCAGCTTAACGGGGGACACCATATATTTT.

This clone has more than one count but fewer than ten. The J gene is TRBJ2-7, the V gene TRBV29-1; a possible D gene is TRBD2 (6 bases). The germline gives CDR1 SQVTM, CDR2 ANQGSEA. CDR3 length: 12 residues. Trimming stripped 4 bases from V and 3 bases from J, with 10 bases between. The DNA of the CDR3 is TGCAGCGTTGGGCCGACTAGCTACGAGCAGTACTTC. This encodes CSVGPTSYEQYF.

This rearrangement joins TRBV19 to TRBJ2-1, with D uncertain. Germline V CDR1 and CDR2: LNHDA, SQIVND (reference sequence). This CDR3 has 13 residues. The V and J ends lost 3 bases and 4 bases respectively, with 7 bases between them. CDR3 in amino acids: CASSIWEYNEQFF. The CDR3 bases are TGTGCCAGTAGTATTTGGGAATACAATGAGCAGTTCTTC.

The J gene is TRBJ2-7, the V gene TRBV5-4; D possibly uses TRBD1 or TRBD2 (5 bases each). CDR1 is SGHNT and CDR2 is YYREEE in the germline V gene (reference sequence). V lost 4 bases to trimming and J lost 2 bases, with 13 bases between them. CDR3 length: 14 residues. The CDR3 here is CASSQPGPPYEQYF. The CDR3 nucleotides read TGTGCCAGCAGCCAACCGGGACCCCCCTACGAGCAGTACTTC. The whole variable domain, remainder taken from reference TRBV5-4 and TRBJ2-7, is ETGVTQSPTHLIKTRGQQVTLRCSSQSGHNTVSWYQQALGQGPQFIFQYYREEENGRGNFPPRFSGLQFPNYSSELNVNALELDDSALYLCASSQPGPPYEQYFGPGTRLTVT.

V and J are TRBV4-1 and TRBJ2-1; possibly TRBD1 for D (6 bases). CDR3 size: 14 residues. The ends were cut back, 5 bases at V and 8 bases at J, with 16 bases in the middle. Germline assignment: CDR1 MGHRA and CDR2 YSYEKL. The CDR3 DNA follows: TGCGCCAGCAGCTCTTACAGGGAGACCGATGAGCAGTTCTTC. Translation gives CASSSYRETDEQFF.

This chain connects TRBV5-5 to TRBJ1-2; 11 bases line up with TRBD1. The CDR3 runs 15 residues. Unmatched junction bases numbered 6, after V lost 0 bases and J lost 8 bases. CDR1 and CDR2 from the germline V gene are SGHKS and YYEKEE (reference sequence). CDR3 loop: CASSLGGQGAEGYTF. DNA of the CDR3: TGTGCCAGCAGCTTGGGAGGACAGGGGGCGGAAGGCTACACCTTC.

The chain joins TRBV2 to TRBJ1-5, with D hard to call. Trimming removed 0 bases from V and 2 bases from J, with 8 bases in between. Germline values: CDR1 SNHLY, CDR2 FYNNEI. This CDR3 contains 15 residues. CDR3 sequence: CASSEARSGNQPQHF. Here the CDR3 DNA reads TGTGCCAGCAGTGAAGCGCGGTCGGGCAATCAGCCCCAGCATTTT.

In the case of this clone: This CDR3 is also generated by other DNA sequences in the sample. The V and J genes are TRBV5-1 and TRBJ2-1; weak D call: TRBD1 (5 bases). CDR1 is SGHRS and CDR2 is YFSETQ in the germline V gene. There are 12 residues in the CDR3. V lost 2 bases and J 7 bases, leaving 7 bases between the germline ends. DNA of the CDR3: TGCGCCAGCAGCTTACCAGGGAATGAGCAGTTCTTC. Protein product: CASSLPGNEQFF. The full variable domain, its missing parts supplied by reference TRBV5-1 and TRBJ2-1, is KAGVTQTPRYLIKTRGQQVTLSCSPISGHRSVSWYQQTPGQGLQFLFEYFSETQRNKGNFPGRFSGRQFSNSRSEMNVSTLELGDSALYLCASSLPGNEQFFGPGTRLTVL.

The chain employs TRBV13 and TRBJ2-6, with 8 bases matching TRBD1. V lost 5 bases to trimming and J lost 0 bases; unmatched junction nucleotides: 0. Germline values: CDR1 PRHDT, CDR2 FYEKMQ (reference sequence). The CDR3 is 15 amino acids. The CDR3 loop reads CASSGTGSGANVLTF. In nucleotides, the CDR3 is TGTGCCAGCAGCGGGACAGGCTCTGGGGCCAACGTCCTGACTTTC. The full variable domain, with the rest looked up from reference TRBV13 and TRBJ2-6, is AAGVIQSPRHLIKEKRETATLKCYPIPRHDTVYWYQQGPGQDPQFLISFYEKMQSDKGSIPDRFSAQQFSDYHSELNMSSLELGDSALYFCASSGTGSGANVLTFGAGSRLTVL.

The chain carries TRBV7-2 and TRBJ2-3; 11 bases align to TRBD2. Germline V gene data show CDR1 as SGHTA and CDR2 as FQGNSA. CDR3 size: 16 residues. V dropped 5 bases and J dropped 6; count of bases not matched to a gene: 10. The CDR3 is CASSGSSGGARDTQYF. CDR3 in DNA: TGTGCCAGCAGCGGGAGTAGCGGGGGGGCGAGGGATACGCAGTATTTT.

V gene TRBV7-7 combines with J gene TRBJ2-1; maybe TRBD1 (6 bases). Germline CDR1 SSHAT, CDR2 FNYEAQ (reference sequence). CDR3 length: 13 residues. V was cut by 5 bases and J by 6 bases, with 11 bases left in between. The CDR3 DNA reads TGTGCCAGCAGCGCTAGGGGGACCAATGAGCAGTTCTTC. It specifies CASSARGTNEQFF.

For the CDR3, the DNA is TGCAGCGTTGGACTAGCTGCGAGCACAGATACGCAGTATTTT. It is translated as CSVGLAASTDTQYF. J is TRBJ2-3 and V is TRBV29-1; 7 bases map to TRBD2. Trimming cost V 4 bases and J 0 bases; bases outside gene matches: 4. The CDR3 consists of 14 residues. CDR1 is SQVTM and CDR2 is ANQGSEA in the germline V gene.

The chain couples TRBV7-9 to TRBJ1-1; 7 nucleotides match TRBD1. The CDR3 is 14 residues long. CDR1 and CDR2 (germline): SEHNR, FQNEAQ (reference sequence). V shed 5 bases, J shed 5 bases, and the junction held 8 bases outside the gene matches. The CDR3 DNA sequence: TGTGCCAGCAGCCTCATGCAACAGGGGACTGAAGCTTTCTTT. Residues: CASSLMQQGTEAFF.